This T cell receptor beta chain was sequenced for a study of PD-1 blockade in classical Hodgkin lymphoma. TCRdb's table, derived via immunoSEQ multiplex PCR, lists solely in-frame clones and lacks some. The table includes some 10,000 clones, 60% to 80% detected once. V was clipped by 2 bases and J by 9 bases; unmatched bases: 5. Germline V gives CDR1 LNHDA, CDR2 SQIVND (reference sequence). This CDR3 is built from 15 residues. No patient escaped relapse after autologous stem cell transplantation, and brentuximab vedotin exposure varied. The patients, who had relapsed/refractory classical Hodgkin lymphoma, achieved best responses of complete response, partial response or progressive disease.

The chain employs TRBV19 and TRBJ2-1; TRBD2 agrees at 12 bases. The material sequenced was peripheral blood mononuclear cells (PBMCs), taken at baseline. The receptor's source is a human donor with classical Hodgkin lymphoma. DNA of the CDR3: TGTGCCAGTAGTATAAGCGGACTAGCGGGACCTGAGCAGTTCTTC. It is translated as CASSISGLAGPEQFF.